This T cell receptor beta chain was retrieved from a study of T cell responses to AZD1222 COVID-19 vaccine. Findings of the study overall: Every sample of the repertoires postdated the peak T cell response.

A note on this clone: Its antigen is undetermined.

V lost 0 bases, J lost 1 base, and 12 bases lay in between. In germline, CDR1 is MNHEY, CDR2 SVGEGT. The CDR3 has 16 residues. The data were produced by immunoSEQ multiplex PCR, yet TCRdb's version contains in-frame clones alone and is incomplete. Of about 120,000 clones in the sample, around 87% are singletons; the top ten hold about 12%. The J gene is TRBJ1-1, the V gene TRBV6-2 or TRBV6-3; D remains unclear. The starting material was peripheral blood, obtained on day 0 of AZD1222 vaccination. The sequence was obtained from an adult in good health. This CDR3 reads CASSYSGTAPNTEAFF. The CDR3, as DNA: TGTGCCAGCAGTTACTCGGGCACAGCCCCGAACACTGAAGCTTTCTTT.